A single sample is the source of the 8 T cell receptor beta chains below, sequenced in a study of early T cells in non-severe SARS-CoV-2 infection. TCRdb reprocessed the 5' RACE reads with MiXCR, giving one entry per CDR3 protein. The sample carries about 94,000 distinct CDR3 sequences, less than 15% recorded once. Sequencing was carried out using whole blood. Every receptor here comes from an adult who was a healthcare worker with PCR-confirmed SARS-CoV-2 infection or an uninfected control (not recorded which).

The rearrangement joins TRBV7-2 to TRBJ2-2; D is undetermined. The CDR3 is 14 amino acids. Looked up from germline, CDR1 is SGHTA and CDR2 is FQGNSA. V was trimmed by 5 bases and J by 0 bases, leaving 7 bases between them. This CDR3 is CASSVLANTGELFF. The CDR3 nucleotides read TGTGCCAGCAGCGTTTTGGCGAACACCGGGGAGCTGTTTTTT.

This clonotype was detected a few times. This chain links TRBV7-2 with TRBJ1-3; D is unresolved. CDR1 is SGHTA, CDR2 FQGNSA, per germline. CDR3 length equals 14 residues. The germline V and J ends were trimmed by 5 bases and 1 base, with 9 bases remaining between them. The CDR3 here is CASSTGPSGNTIYF. DNA of the CDR3: TGTGCCAGCAGCACCGGGCCGTCTGGAAACACCATATATTTT.

This clonotype was seen only a few times. V usage is TRBV18 and J usage is TRBJ1-3; 9 bases line up with TRBD1. Germline assignment: CDR1 KGHSH and CDR2 LQKENI. CDR3 size: 14 residues. Trimming removed 2 bases from V and 10 bases from J; junction bases left unmatched: 6. CDR3 in DNA: TGTGCCAGCTCACCAGGGACAGGGTGGAAGACCATATATTTT. It encodes CASSPGTGWKTIYF.

In its sample, this clonotype was seen many times. J is TRBJ1-6 and V is TRBV6-6; TRBD1 agrees at 7 bases. From germline, CDR1 is MNHNY and CDR2 SVGAGI (reference sequence). The V gene end was trimmed by 0 bases and the J gene end by 1 base; junction bases not matched to a gene: 3. The CDR3 runs 17 residues. The CDR3 DNA follows: TGTGCCAGCAGTTACTCGGCAGGGGGTTCCTATAATTCACCCCTCCACTTT. Encoded protein: CASSYSAGGSYNSPLHF.

The J gene is TRBJ2-2, the V gene TRBV10-3; D may correspond to TRBD1 or TRBD2 (5 bases each). The CDR3 has 12 amino acids. Trimming shortened V by 10 bases and J by 6 bases, and 12 bases separated the two germline ends. Germline V CDR1 and CDR2: ENHRY, SYGVKD. The CDR3 DNA reads TGTGCCACCGGGACCTCCTCCGGGGAGCTGTTTTTT. It is translated as CATGTSSGELFF.

This clonotype was observed a handful of times. This chain joins TRBV5-5 and TRBJ1-5; the D is unclear. Trimming removed 3 bases from V and 8 bases from J, with 18 bases in between. Germline-derived CDR1 and CDR2 are SGHKS and YYEKEE (reference sequence). This CDR3 contains 15 residues. CDR3 sequence reads: CASSSSDGLFEPQHF. Here the CDR3 DNA reads TGTGCCAGCAGCTCCTCGGACGGGTTATTCGAGCCCCAGCATTTT.

This chain joins TRBV28 and TRBJ1-5, with no clear D. Germline CDR1 is MDHEN and CDR2 is SYDVKM. The CDR3 is 11 amino acids. The ends were cut back, 1 base at V and 10 bases at J, with 5 bases in the middle. The CDR3 loop is CASSLSDPQHF. Written as DNA, the CDR3 is TGTGCCAGCAGTTTATCGGACCCCCAGCATTTT. The entire variable domain, with the rest obtained from reference TRBV28 and TRBJ1-5, is as follows: DVKVTQSSRYLVKRTGEKVFLECVQDMDHENMFWYRQDPGLGLRLIYFSYDVKMKEKGDIPEGYSVSREKKERFSLILESASTNQTSMYLCASSLSDPQHFGDGTRLSIL.

This clonotype showed up many times. The genes are TRBV5-6 and TRBJ1-6; maybe TRBD1 (5 bases). Germline V gives CDR1 SGHDT, CDR2 YYEEEE. Trimming took off 3 bases at V and 10 bases at J, with 20 bases between the two ends. The length of the CDR3 is 16 residues. The CDR3 sequence is CASSSGGRQGGSPLHF. CDR3 sequence (DNA): TGTGCCAGCAGCTCCGGTGGTCGGCAGGGCGGATCACCCCTCCACTTT.